Below are 14 T cell receptor beta chains sequenced from a single sample in a study of cytomegalovirus exposure and HLA in healthy donors. The PCR ran on 60 Vbeta and 13 Jbeta primers. The method was immunoSEQ multiplex PCR; TCRdb's version includes in-frame clones alone and lacks a portion of them. The data show 95,000 to 150,000 clones, with over 80% seen just once and 2.1% held by the top ten. The specimen was PBMCs. The origin of the receptors is a man aged 25 to 40 in good health and CMV-seronegative.

This clone was found a few times. The genes are TRBV6-5 and TRBJ2-7; D is possibly TRBD1 (5 bases). The CDR3 is 15 residues long. The V end was cut by 2 bases, the J end by 2 bases, with 13 bases between. Germline CDR1 MNHEY, CDR2 SVGAGI. The CDR3: CASSYPPDRPYEQYF. DNA for the CDR3: TGTGCCAGCAGTTACCCCCCCGACAGACCCTACGAGCAGTACTTC.

The rearrangement uses TRBV7-2 and TRBJ1-2; the match to TRBD1 covers 7 bases. The junction had 13 bases not matched to a gene; V was cut back by 2 bases and J by 10 bases. The CDR3 is made up of 15 amino acids. Germline CDR1 SGHTA, CDR2 FQGNSA. CDR3 amino acids: CASSLSSGQLPIYTF. Here the CDR3 DNA reads TGTGCCAGCAGCTTATCCTCGGGACAGCTCCCCATCTACACCTTC.

The chain has TRBV4-3 and TRBJ2-2, with D perhaps TRBD2 (5 bases). The V gene's germline CDR1 is LGHNA and CDR2 YSLEER. Trimming removed 4 bases at V and 7 bases at J, with 19 bases between. The CDR3 has 16 amino acids. CDR3 in amino acids: CASSPSLLLGIGELFF. The CDR3 coding sequence is TGCGCCAGCAGCCCTAGCCTCCTACTAGGGATCGGGGAGCTGTTTTTT.

This sequence joins TRBV10-3 and TRBJ2-5, with TRBD1 identical over 9 bases. Per the germline V gene, CDR1 is ENHRY and CDR2 is SYGVKD. The CDR3 has 18 amino acids. J gave up 4 bases and V 0 bases, and 12 bases lay outside the gene matches. CDR3 region: CAISESTFTGGPRETQYF. The CDR3 DNA follows: TGTGCCATCAGTGAGTCGACTTTTACAGGGGGCCCGAGAGAGACCCAGTACTTC.

The sample holds one count of this clone. The V gene is TRBV28, the J gene TRBJ2-7; 7 nucleotides align to TRBD1. CDR3 size: 14 residues. After removal of 6 bases from V and 2 bases from J, the junction contained 7 bases not matched to a gene. Germline V gene data show CDR1 as MDHEN and CDR2 as SYDVKM. This chain's CDR3 is CASRNRGYPYEQYF. DNA for the CDR3: TGTGCCAGCAGAAACAGGGGTTACCCCTACGAGCAGTACTTC.

The chain employs TRBV4-3 and TRBJ2-1; TRBD1 matches at 11 bases. Per the germline V gene, CDR1 is LGHNA and CDR2 is YSLEER. This CDR3 contains 17 residues. The junction had 10 bases not matched to a gene; V was cut back by 0 bases and J by 9 bases. The CDR3 sequence: CASSQDYGTGGFREQFF. The CDR3 nucleotides are TGCGCCAGCAGCCAAGATTATGGGACAGGGGGATTTCGTGAGCAGTTCTTC.

This clone has just a few counts. J is TRBJ1-5 and V is TRBV7-6, with D perhaps matching TRBD1 (6 bases). The germline V gene has CDR1 SGHVS and CDR2 FNYEAQ. V was pared by 2 bases and J by 2 bases, with 7 bases between. The length of the CDR3 is 14 residues. In nucleotides, the CDR3 is TGTGCCAGCAGCTTACGACAGGGCAATCAGCCCCAGCATTTT. Residues: CASSLRQGNQPQHF.

This chain uses TRBV19 with TRBJ2-2; TRBD2 aligns across 7 bases. This CDR3 has 14 amino acids. The V gene end was trimmed by 7 bases and the J gene end by 1 base; junction bases not matched to a gene: 3. Germline V CDR1 and CDR2: LNHDA, SQIVND (reference sequence). This CDR3 is CASTSGWNTGELFF. The CDR3 DNA follows: TGTGCCAGTACTAGCGGATGGAACACCGGGGAGCTGTTTTTT. The whole variable domain, filled in from reference TRBV19 and TRBJ2-2, reads DGGITQSPKYLFRKEGQNVTLSCEQNLNHDAMYWYRQDPGQGLRLIYYSQIVNDFQKGDIAEGYSVSREKKESFPLTVTSAQKNPTAFYLCASTSGWNTGELFFGEGSRLTVL.

The V call is TRBV5-1, the J call TRBJ2-5, with TRBD2 as a possible D gene (5 bases). V dropped 4 bases and J dropped 3 bases, with 13 bases sitting between them. The CDR3 totals 14 residues. Germline V gene sequence: CDR1 SGHRS, CDR2 YFSETQ. Here the CDR3 reads CASSNFRGEETQYF. The CDR3 bases are TGCGCCAGCAGCAACTTTCGGGGAGAAGAGACCCAGTACTTC.

The rearrangement links TRBV5-8 to TRBJ1-3; D unresolved. From germline, CDR1 is SGHTS and CDR2 YDEGEE. Trimming shortened V by 5 bases and J by 0 bases, and 12 bases separated the two germline ends. The CDR3 contains 15 residues. The chain's CDR3 is CASSLRALSGNTIYF. As DNA, the CDR3 is TGTGCCAGCAGTCTGCGGGCCCTCTCTGGAAACACCATATATTTT.

The chain uses TRBV11-2 and TRBJ2-1, with TRBD1 matching 11 bases. In germline, CDR1 is SGHAT, CDR2 FQNNGV. With V trimmed by 5 bases and J by 12 bases, 9 bases remained unmatched. This CDR3 is built from 14 residues. This CDR3 is CASSPGQGGLGQFF. For the CDR3, the DNA is TGTGCCAGCAGCCCGGGACAGGGGGGGCTAGGGCAGTTCTTC.

V is TRBV13 and J is TRBJ1-1; no reliable D call. The length of the CDR3 is 12 residues. V was trimmed by 5 bases and J by 11 bases, leaving 15 bases between them. Germline V gives CDR1 PRHDT, CDR2 FYEKMQ (reference sequence). In DNA form, the CDR3 reads TGTGCCAGCAGCCCCACGAGTCCCACGGCTTTCTTT. Protein: CASSPTSPTAFF.

The genes are TRBV6-5 and TRBJ1-3, with D unclear. This CDR3 contains 13 residues. The germline gives CDR1 MNHEY, CDR2 SVGAGI. V lost 6 bases, J lost 2 bases, and 8 bases lay in between. CDR3 DNA sequence: TGTGCCAGCAGCAAGCAGGCTGGAAACACCATATATTTT. Translated, it gives CASSKQAGNTIYF.

This chain uses TRBV11-3 with TRBJ1-1; 9 bases are a match to TRBD1. With 4 bases clipped from V and 3 bases from J, the junction kept 3 bases outside the gene matches. CDR3 length equals 14 residues. The germline V gene has CDR1 SGHNT and CDR2 YENEEA. The CDR3 DNA reads as TGTGCCAGCAGCTCCCGGGACAGGGACACTGAAGCTTTCTTT. This gives the protein CASSSRDRDTEAFF.